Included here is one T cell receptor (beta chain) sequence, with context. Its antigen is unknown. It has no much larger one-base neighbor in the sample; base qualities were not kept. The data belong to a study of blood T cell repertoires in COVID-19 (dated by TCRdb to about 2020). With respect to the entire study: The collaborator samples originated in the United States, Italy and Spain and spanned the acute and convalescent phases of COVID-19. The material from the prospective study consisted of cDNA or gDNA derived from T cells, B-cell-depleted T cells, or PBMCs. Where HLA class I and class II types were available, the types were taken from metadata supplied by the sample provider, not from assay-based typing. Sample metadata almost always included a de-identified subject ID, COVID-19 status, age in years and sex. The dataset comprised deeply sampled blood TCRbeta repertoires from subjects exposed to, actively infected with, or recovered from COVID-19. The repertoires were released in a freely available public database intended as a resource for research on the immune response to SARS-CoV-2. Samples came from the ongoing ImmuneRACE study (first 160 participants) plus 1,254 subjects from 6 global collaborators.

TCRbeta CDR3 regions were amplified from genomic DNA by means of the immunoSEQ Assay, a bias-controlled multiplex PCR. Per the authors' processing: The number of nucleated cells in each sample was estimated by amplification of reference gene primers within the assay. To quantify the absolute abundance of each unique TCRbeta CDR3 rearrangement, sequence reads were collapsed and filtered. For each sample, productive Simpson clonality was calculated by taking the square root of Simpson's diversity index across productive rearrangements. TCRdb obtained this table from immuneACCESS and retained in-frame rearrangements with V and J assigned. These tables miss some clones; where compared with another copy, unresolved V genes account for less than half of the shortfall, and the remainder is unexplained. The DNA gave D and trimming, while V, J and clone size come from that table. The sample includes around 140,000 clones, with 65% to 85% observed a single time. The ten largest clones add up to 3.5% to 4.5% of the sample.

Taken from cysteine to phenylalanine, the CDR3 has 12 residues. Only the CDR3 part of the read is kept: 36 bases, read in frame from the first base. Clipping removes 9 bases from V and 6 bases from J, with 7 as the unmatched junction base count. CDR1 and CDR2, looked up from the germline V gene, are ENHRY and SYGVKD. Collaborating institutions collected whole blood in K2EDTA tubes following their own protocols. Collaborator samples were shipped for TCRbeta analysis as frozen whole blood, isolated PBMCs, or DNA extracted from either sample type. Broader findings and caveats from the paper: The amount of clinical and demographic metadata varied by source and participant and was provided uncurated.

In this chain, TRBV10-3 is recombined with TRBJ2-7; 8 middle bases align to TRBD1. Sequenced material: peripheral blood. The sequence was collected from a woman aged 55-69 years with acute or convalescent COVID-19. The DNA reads TGTGCCATAGGACAGGGTGGCCTCGAGCAGTACTTC. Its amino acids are CAIGQGGLEQYF.